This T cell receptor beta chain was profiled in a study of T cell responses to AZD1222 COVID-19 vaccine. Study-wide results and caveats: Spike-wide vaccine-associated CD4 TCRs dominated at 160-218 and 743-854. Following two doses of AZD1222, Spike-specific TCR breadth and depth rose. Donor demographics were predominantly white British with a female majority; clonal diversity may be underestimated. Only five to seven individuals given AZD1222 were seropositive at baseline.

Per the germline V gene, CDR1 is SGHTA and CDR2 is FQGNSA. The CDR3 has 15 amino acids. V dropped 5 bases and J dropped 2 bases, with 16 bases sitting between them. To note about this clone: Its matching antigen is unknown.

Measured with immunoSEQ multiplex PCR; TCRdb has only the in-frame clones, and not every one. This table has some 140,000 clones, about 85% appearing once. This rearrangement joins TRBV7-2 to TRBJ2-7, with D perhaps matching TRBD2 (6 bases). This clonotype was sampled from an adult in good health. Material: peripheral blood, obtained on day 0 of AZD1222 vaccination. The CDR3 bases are TGTGCCAGCAGCAATTGGGACTTCTTCCCCTACGAGCAGTACTTC. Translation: CASSNWDFFPYEQYF.